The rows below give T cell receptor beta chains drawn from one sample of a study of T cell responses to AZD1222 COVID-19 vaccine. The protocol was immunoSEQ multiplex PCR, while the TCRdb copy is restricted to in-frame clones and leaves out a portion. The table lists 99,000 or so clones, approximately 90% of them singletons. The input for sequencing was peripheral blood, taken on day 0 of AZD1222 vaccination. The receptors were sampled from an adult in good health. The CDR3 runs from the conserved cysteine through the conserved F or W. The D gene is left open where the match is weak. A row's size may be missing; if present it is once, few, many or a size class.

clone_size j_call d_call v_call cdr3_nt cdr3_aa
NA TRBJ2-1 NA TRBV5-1 TGCGCCAGCAGTATAGCGCCCAATGAGCAGTTCTTC CASSIAPNEQFF
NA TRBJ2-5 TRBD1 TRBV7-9 TGTGCCAGCAGCCCATTTTCAGGGACAGCGGAGACCCAGTACTTC CASSPFSGTAETQYF
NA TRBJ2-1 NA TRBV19 TGTGCCAGTAGTATAAGTTTACGGGGCGGGCCCTACAATGAGCAGTTCTTC CASSISLRGGPYNEQFF
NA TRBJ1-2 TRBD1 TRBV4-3 TGCGCCAGCAGCAAGGACCCCGCCACAGGGGGAGAAGGCTACACCTTC CASSKDPATGGEGYTF
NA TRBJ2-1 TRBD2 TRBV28 TGTGCCAGCAGGGACGGGACTAGTATCTATGAGCAGTTCTTC CASRDGTSIYEQFF
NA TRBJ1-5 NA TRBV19 TGTGCCAGTAGTATAGATAATCGGGGAGCGGGGAAACAGCCCCAGCATTTT CASSIDNRGAGKQPQHF
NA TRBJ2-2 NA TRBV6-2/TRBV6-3 TGTGCCAGCAGTTATGGGCGGGGGAACACCGGGGAGCTGTTTTTT CASSYGRGNTGELFF
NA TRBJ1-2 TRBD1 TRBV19 TGTGCCAGTAGTATCCAGGACAGGGGAGGCTACACCTTC CASSIQDRGGYTF
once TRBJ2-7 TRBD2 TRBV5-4 TGTGCCAGCAGCCAAACTAGCGGGAGCTCCTACGAGCAGTACTTC CASSQTSGSSYEQYF
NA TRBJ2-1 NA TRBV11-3 TGTGCCAGCAGCTTATCAGGGGAGCAGTTCTTC CASSLSGEQFF
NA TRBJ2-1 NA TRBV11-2 TGTGCCAGCAGCCCGGGTCAAGGCTCTCGAGAGCAGTTCTTC CASSPGQGSREQFF
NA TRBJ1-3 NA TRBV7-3 TGTGCCAGCAGCTTAAATCCGGGGGCCGGAAACACCATATATTTT CASSLNPGAGNTIYF
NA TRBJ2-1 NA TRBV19 TGTGCCAGTAGTATACGTCAGATTTCCAATGAGCAGTTCTTC CASSIRQISNEQFF
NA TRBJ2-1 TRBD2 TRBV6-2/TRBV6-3 TGTGCCAGCAGTTACTTAGTGCGGGAGGGGACCTTCTACAATGAGCAGTTCTTC CASSYLVREGTFYNEQFF
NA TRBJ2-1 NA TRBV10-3 TGTGCCATCATTCTCCTCGACAGACCGCAAGGGGATGAGCAGTTCTTC CAIILLDRPQGDEQFF
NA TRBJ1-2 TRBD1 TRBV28 TGTGCCAGCAGCTCGACAGGGATCTACACCTTC CASSSTGIYTF
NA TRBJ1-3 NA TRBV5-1 TGCGCCAGCAGCTTGGACGGAAACACCATATATTTT CASSLDGNTIYF
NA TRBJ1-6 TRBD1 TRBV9 TGTGCCAGCAGCCCTAGGACAGGGGGCGAATCACCCCTCCACTTT CASSPRTGGESPLHF
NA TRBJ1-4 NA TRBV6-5 TGTGCCGGAACCCGGGAAACTGCAACTAATGAAAAACTGTTTTTT CAGTRETATNEKLFF
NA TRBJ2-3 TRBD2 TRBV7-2 TGTGCCAGCAGCTTAAGCGGGAGGAACACAGATACGCAGTATTTT CASSLSGRNTDTQYF
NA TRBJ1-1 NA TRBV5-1 TGCGCCAGCACCCCCGTGGGGATCACTGAAGCTTTCTTT CASTPVGITEAFF
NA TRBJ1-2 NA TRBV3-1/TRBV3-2 TGTGCCAGCAGCCAAGATCTAATAGTCAACTATGGCTACACCTTC CASSQDLIVNYGYTF
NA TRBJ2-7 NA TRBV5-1 TGCGCCAGCAGCACCCGGACAGTTCATAGCGAGCAGTACTTC CASSTRTVHSEQYF
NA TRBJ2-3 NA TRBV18 TGTGCCAGCTCACCGGACCCAGATACGCAGTATTTT CASSPDPDTQYF
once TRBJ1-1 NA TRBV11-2 TGTGCCAGCAGCTTCGAGGGAACGACTGAAGCTTTCTTT CASSFEGTTEAFF
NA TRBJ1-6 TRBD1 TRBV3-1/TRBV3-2 TGTGCCAGCAGCCATCCAGGGGGGAATTCACCCCTCCACTTT CASSHPGGNSPLHF
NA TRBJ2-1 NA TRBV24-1 TGTGCCACCAGTGGGGGAAATGAGCAGTTCTTC CATSGGNEQFF
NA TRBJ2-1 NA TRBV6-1 TGTGCCAGCAGTGAAACCACAGGGCCTCTCTACAATGAGCAGTTCTTC CASSETTGPLYNEQFF
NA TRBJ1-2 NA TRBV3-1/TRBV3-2 TGTGCCAGCAGCCAACTTGCCAGGGAGTACGGCTACACCTTC CASSQLAREYGYTF
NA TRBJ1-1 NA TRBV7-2 TGTGCCAGCAGCTTATATGTAGGGGGACGAGGGGTACCTGAAGCTTTCTTT CASSLYVGGRGVPEAFF
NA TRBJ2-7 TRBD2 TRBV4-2 TGTGCCAGCAGCCAAGTTGGGGGGGATTCCTCCTACGAGCAGTACTTC CASSQVGGDSSYEQYF
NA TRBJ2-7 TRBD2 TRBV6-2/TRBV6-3 TGTGCCAGCAGTTACCCCCCCGTTCTGGCGGGAGGAGAGTACGAGCAGTACTTC CASSYPPVLAGGEYEQYF